One TCR beta chain is described in this entry. Its antigen is as yet unknown. This record comes from a study of Ad26.COV2.S vaccination and SARS-CoV-2 variants. Study results and limitations: Individuals receiving vaccine had higher spike-specific TCR breadth than placebo recipients did. The TCR breadth and depth analyses may have understated or missed part of the total T cell responses.

Libraries were prepared by immunoSEQ multiplex PCR; TCRdb keeps only in-frame clonotypes and omits some of them. The sample lists about 350,000 clones, 88% occurring once. The junction had 7 bases not matched to a gene; V was cut back by 4 bases and J by 10 bases. This CDR3 has 15 amino acids. Germline values: CDR1 KGHSH, CDR2 LQKENI. Regarding treatment: some 20 received Ad26.COV2.S at low or high dose, single or two shots; about 5 received placebo; per-sample allocation not given. The samples date from day 63 after the first vaccine or placebo injection. The shot given was an Ad26 vector that makes Wuhan-strain SARS-CoV-2 spike.

The sequence was collected from a person aged 18-65 years who received the Ad26.COV2.S COVID-19 vaccine or a placebo. This sample comprised peripheral blood, obtained in a trial of Ad26.COV2.S vaccine versus placebo. The chain carries TRBV18 and TRBJ1-6, with TRBD1 matching 10 bases. CDR3 DNA: TGTGCCAGCTCACAGACCGGGACAGGGGAATCACCCCTCCACTTT. Amino acid sequence: CASSQTGTGESPLHF.